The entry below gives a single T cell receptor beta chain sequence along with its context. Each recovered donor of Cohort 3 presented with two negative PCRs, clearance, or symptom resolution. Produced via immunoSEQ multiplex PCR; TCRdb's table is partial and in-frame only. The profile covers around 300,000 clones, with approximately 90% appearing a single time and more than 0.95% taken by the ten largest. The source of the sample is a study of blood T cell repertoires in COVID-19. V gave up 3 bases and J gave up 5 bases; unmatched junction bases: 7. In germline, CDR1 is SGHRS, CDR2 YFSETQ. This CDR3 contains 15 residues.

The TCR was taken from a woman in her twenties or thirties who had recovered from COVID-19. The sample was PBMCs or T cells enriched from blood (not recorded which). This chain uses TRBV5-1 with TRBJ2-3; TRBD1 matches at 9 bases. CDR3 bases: TGCGCCAGCAGCTGGGGACAGGGTCATGGAGATACGCAGTATTTT. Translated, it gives CASSWGQGHGDTQYF.